Listed below are T cell receptor beta chains from one sample, sequenced in a study of long-term antiretroviral therapy in people with HIV. Using immunoSEQ multiplex PCR, the repertoire was profiled, and TCRdb retains in-frame clones only, with some absent. The repertoire holds about 16,000 clones, with almost 90% as singletons. This sample comprised unsorted PBMCs, obtained 2.3 years before starting antiretroviral therapy. The receptor set was obtained from a woman in her 30s with HIV. Each CDR3 is given with its conserved first and last residue. A D gene is named only where the DNA matches it firmly. Expanded clones are given a class, and other clones once, few, many or no size at all.

j_call: TRBJ1-5; clone_size: few; v_call: TRBV2; d_call: .; cdr3_aa: CASRGDAGNQPQHF; cdr3_nt: TGTGCCAGCAGGGGGGACGCTGGGAATCAGCCCCAGCATTTT
j_call: TRBJ1-4; clone_size: .; v_call: TRBV18; d_call: .; cdr3_aa: CASSPRGVATNEKLFF; cdr3_nt: TGTGCCAGCTCACCACGTGGTGTGGCAACTAATGAAAAACTGTTTTTT
j_call: TRBJ2-1; clone_size: .; v_call: TRBV30; d_call: .; cdr3_aa: CAWRPTNRESYNEQFF; cdr3_nt: TGTGCCTGGAGACCGACCAACAGGGAGTCCTACAATGAGCAGTTCTTC
j_call: TRBJ2-2; clone_size: .; v_call: TRBV19; d_call: TRBD1; cdr3_aa: CASSPGQGAVGELFF; cdr3_nt: TGTGCCAGTAGCCCGGGACAGGGGGCAGTCGGGGAGCTGTTTTTT
j_call: TRBJ2-5; clone_size: .; v_call: TRBV16; d_call: .; cdr3_aa: CASSQSRGGRQETQYF; cdr3_nt: TGTGCCAGCAGCCAATCGCGAGGGGGGCGACAAGAGACCCAGTACTTC
j_call: TRBJ2-5; clone_size: .; v_call: TRBV25-1; d_call: TRBD1; cdr3_aa: CASSPTHWDRKETQYF; cdr3_nt: TGTGCCAGCAGTCCAACCCACTGGGACAGAAAAGAGACCCAGTACTTC
j_call: TRBJ2-7; clone_size: .; v_call: TRBV6-5; d_call: TRBD1; cdr3_aa: CASSHETGGATEQYF; cdr3_nt: TGTGCCAGCAGTCACGAGACAGGGGGCGCGACCGAGCAGTACTTC
j_call: TRBJ1-1; clone_size: .; v_call: TRBV10-3; d_call: .; cdr3_aa: CATRQGTSEAFF; cdr3_nt: TGTGCCACCCGGCAGGGGACATCTGAAGCTTTCTTT
j_call: TRBJ1-1; clone_size: .; v_call: TRBV6-6; d_call: .; cdr3_aa: CASRLGRSEAFF; cdr3_nt: TGTGCCAGCAGGCTAGGGCGATCGGAAGCTTTCTTT
j_call: TRBJ1-4; clone_size: .; v_call: TRBV7-8; d_call: .; cdr3_aa: CASSPNAGAERLFF; cdr3_nt: TGTGCCAGCAGCCCGAATGCGGGCGCCGAAAGACTGTTTTTT
j_call: TRBJ1-5; clone_size: .; v_call: TRBV12-5; d_call: .; cdr3_aa: CASAAPGNQPQHF; cdr3_nt: TGTGCTTCCGCTGCCCCAGGCAATCAGCCCCAGCATTTT
j_call: TRBJ1-3; clone_size: .; v_call: TRBV2; d_call: .; cdr3_aa: CASSVWGSGNTIYF; cdr3_nt: TGTGCCAGCAGTGTTTGGGGGTCTGGAAACACCATATATTTT
j_call: TRBJ2-7; clone_size: few; v_call: TRBV27; d_call: .; cdr3_aa: CASSPTGGLPYEQYF; cdr3_nt: TGTGCCAGCAGCCCCACCGGGGGTTTACCTTACGAGCAGTACTTC
j_call: TRBJ2-3; clone_size: .; v_call: TRBV11-2; d_call: .; cdr3_aa: CASSLGAEGGGTDTQYF; cdr3_nt: TGTGCCAGCAGCTTGGGGGCAGAGGGAGGGGGCACAGATACGCAGTATTTT
j_call: TRBJ2-1; clone_size: few; v_call: TRBV11-2; d_call: .; cdr3_aa: CASSLWTAINEQFF; cdr3_nt: TGTGCCAGCAGCTTATGGACCGCGATCAATGAGCAGTTCTTC
j_call: TRBJ1-6; clone_size: .; v_call: TRBV21-1; d_call: .; cdr3_aa: CASSQKQGRDNSPLHF; cdr3_nt: TGTGCCAGCAGCCAAAAACAGGGACGGGATAATTCACCCCTCCACTTT
j_call: TRBJ2-2; clone_size: once; v_call: TRBV21-1; d_call: .; cdr3_aa: CASSSGQGVTGELFF; cdr3_nt: TGTGCCAGCAGCTCGGGACAGGGTGTCACCGGGGAGCTGTTTTTT
j_call: TRBJ2-3; clone_size: .; v_call: TRBV21-1; d_call: .; cdr3_aa: CASSKATQTGLYTDTQYF; cdr3_nt: TGTGCCAGCAGCAAAGCGACCCAAACAGGGCTGTACACAGATACGCAGTATTTT
j_call: TRBJ2-2; clone_size: few; v_call: TRBV5-8; d_call: TRBD2; cdr3_aa: CASSLKRGGNTGELFF; cdr3_nt: TGTGCCAGCAGCCTGAAACGGGGGGGCAACACCGGGGAGCTGTTTTTT
j_call: TRBJ1-2; clone_size: once; v_call: TRBV19; d_call: TRBD1; cdr3_aa: CASGKGTGTLGIYGYTF; cdr3_nt: TGTGCCAGTGGAAAAGGGACAGGAACTCTCGGAATCTATGGCTACACCTTC
j_call: TRBJ1-4; clone_size: .; v_call: TRBV4-3; d_call: .; cdr3_aa: CASSQERGALEKLFF; cdr3_nt: TGCGCCAGCAGCCAAGAAAGAGGGGCCCTCGAAAAACTGTTTTTT
j_call: TRBJ1-1; clone_size: .; v_call: TRBV9; d_call: .; cdr3_aa: CASSVEGNTEAFF; cdr3_nt: TGTGCCAGCAGCGTAGAAGGCAACACTGAAGCTTTCTTT
j_call: TRBJ2-5; clone_size: .; v_call: TRBV19; d_call: TRBD2; cdr3_aa: CASSIGLAGGRRQETQYF; cdr3_nt: TGTGCCAGTAGTATAGGACTAGCGGGGGGGCGGAGGCAAGAGACCCAGTACTTC
j_call: TRBJ1-2; clone_size: .; v_call: TRBV5-8; d_call: .; cdr3_aa: CASSLTPGRNYGYTF; cdr3_nt: TGTGCCAGCAGCTTGACACCAGGGCGGAACTATGGCTACACCTTC
j_call: TRBJ1-2; clone_size: .; v_call: TRBV19; d_call: .; cdr3_aa: CASSIGRSLANYGYTF; cdr3_nt: TGTGCCAGTAGTATAGGGAGGAGTTTAGCTAACTATGGCTACACCTTC
j_call: TRBJ2-2; clone_size: .; v_call: TRBV5-6; d_call: .; cdr3_aa: CASSPGPNTGELFF; cdr3_nt: TGTGCCAGCAGCCCGGGGCCGAACACCGGGGAGCTGTTTTTT
j_call: TRBJ1-4; clone_size: .; v_call: TRBV14; d_call: .; cdr3_aa: CASSQDTTNEKLFF; cdr3_nt: TGTGCCAGCAGCCAGGACACAACTAATGAAAAACTGTTTTTT
j_call: TRBJ2-1; clone_size: .; v_call: TRBV11-2; d_call: TRBD2; cdr3_aa: CASSPHQRGGYNEQFF; cdr3_nt: TGTGCCAGCAGCCCGCACCAGCGGGGGGGATACAATGAGCAGTTCTTC
j_call: TRBJ2-7; clone_size: .; v_call: TRBV5-1; d_call: .; cdr3_aa: CASSKEGYEQYF; cdr3_nt: TGCGCCAGCAGCAAAGAAGGATACGAGCAGTACTTC
j_call: TRBJ1-2; clone_size: once; v_call: TRBV7-8; d_call: .; cdr3_aa: CASSPGFYGYTF; cdr3_nt: TGTGCCAGCAGCCCAGGATTCTATGGCTACACCTTC
j_call: TRBJ1-2; clone_size: .; v_call: TRBV7-9; d_call: .; cdr3_aa: CASRHVGRVNYGYTF; cdr3_nt: TGTGCCAGCAGGCACGTGGGGAGGGTCAACTATGGCTACACCTTC
j_call: TRBJ2-1; clone_size: .; v_call: TRBV14; d_call: .; cdr3_aa: CASSQGNQGPHYNEQFF; cdr3_nt: TGTGCCAGCAGCCAGGGTAATCAAGGGCCCCACTACAATGAGCAGTTCTTC
j_call: TRBJ1-5; clone_size: .; v_call: TRBV27; d_call: TRBD1; cdr3_aa: CASSPGQGAVQPQHF; cdr3_nt: TGTGCCAGCAGTCCGGGACAGGGGGCGGTTCAGCCCCAGCATTTT
j_call: TRBJ1-2; clone_size: .; v_call: TRBV4-1; d_call: TRBD1; cdr3_aa: CASSQGAGQGAVNYGYTF; cdr3_nt: TGCGCCAGCAGCCAAGGAGCGGGACAGGGGGCGGTTAACTATGGCTACACCTTC
j_call: TRBJ2-7; clone_size: once; v_call: TRBV5-1; d_call: TRBD1; cdr3_aa: CASSENRGLVYEQYF; cdr3_nt: TGCGCCAGCAGCGAAAACAGGGGGCTGGTTTACGAGCAGTACTTC
j_call: TRBJ2-5; clone_size: .; v_call: TRBV10-3; d_call: .; cdr3_aa: CAISEVTREQETQYF; cdr3_nt: TGTGCCATCAGTGAGGTAACTAGGGAGCAAGAGACCCAGTACTTC
j_call: TRBJ1-6; clone_size: .; v_call: TRBV6-6; d_call: .; cdr3_aa: CASSYGEGTSTLHF; cdr3_nt: TGTGCCAGCAGTTACGGAGAGGGGACGTCGACCCTCCACTTT
j_call: TRBJ2-5; clone_size: .; v_call: TRBV11-2; d_call: .; cdr3_aa: CASKLDSQETQYF; cdr3_nt: TGTGCCAGCAAGCTAGACTCCCAAGAGACCCAGTACTTC
j_call: TRBJ2-1; clone_size: .; v_call: TRBV5-4; d_call: .; cdr3_aa: CASSLQPDRGNEQFF; cdr3_nt: TGTGCCAGCAGCTTGCAGCCTGACCGGGGCAATGAGCAGTTCTTC
j_call: TRBJ2-6; clone_size: .; v_call: TRBV10-3; d_call: TRBD1; cdr3_aa: CATWDSPYSGANVLTF; cdr3_nt: TGTGCCACCTGGGACAGTCCGTACTCTGGGGCCAACGTCCTGACTTTC
j_call: TRBJ1-1; clone_size: once; v_call: TRBV11-3; d_call: .; cdr3_aa: CASSLPRGGMNTEAFF; cdr3_nt: TGTGCCAGCAGCTTACCGAGGGGCGGAATGAACACTGAAGCTTTCTTT
j_call: TRBJ1-1; clone_size: .; v_call: TRBV9; d_call: TRBD1; cdr3_aa: CASSVRDRGYTEAFF; cdr3_nt: TGTGCCAGCAGCGTCCGTGACAGGGGCTACACTGAAGCTTTCTTT
j_call: TRBJ1-2; clone_size: .; v_call: TRBV7-9; d_call: .; cdr3_aa: CASSLVRGNTF; cdr3_nt: TGTGCCAGCAGCTTGGTACGGGGGAACACCTTC
j_call: TRBJ1-6; clone_size: .; v_call: TRBV6-6; d_call: .; cdr3_aa: CASSLHSPLHF; cdr3_nt: TGTGCCAGCAGCCTACATTCACCCCTCCACTTT
j_call: TRBJ2-7; clone_size: once; v_call: TRBV18; d_call: .; cdr3_aa: CASSRNQAIGYEQYF; cdr3_nt: TGTGCCAGCTCTCGAAATCAGGCCATCGGGTACGAGCAGTACTTC
j_call: TRBJ1-4; clone_size: .; v_call: TRBV19; d_call: TRBD1; cdr3_aa: CASTGASHEKLFF; cdr3_nt: TGTGCCAGCACAGGGGCATCTCACGAAAAACTGTTTTTT
j_call: TRBJ1-5; clone_size: .; v_call: TRBV6-6; d_call: .; cdr3_aa: CASSPSGRRVQPQHF; cdr3_nt: TGTGCCAGCAGCCCCTCGGGGAGGCGGGTACAGCCCCAGCATTTT
j_call: TRBJ2-7; clone_size: few; v_call: TRBV10-1; d_call: .; cdr3_aa: CASSGGRKHEQYF; cdr3_nt: TGCGCCAGCAGTGGAGGCAGAAAACACGAGCAGTACTTC
j_call: TRBJ1-1; clone_size: .; v_call: TRBV29-1; d_call: TRBD1; cdr3_aa: CSAVSIGQGRTEAFF; cdr3_nt: TGCAGCGCGGTCTCTATAGGACAGGGTCGAACTGAAGCTTTCTTT
j_call: TRBJ1-2; clone_size: .; v_call: TRBV7-9; d_call: .; cdr3_aa: CASSLGHPNYGYTF; cdr3_nt: TGTGCCAGCAGCTTAGGACATCCGAACTATGGCTACACCTTC
j_call: TRBJ1-1; clone_size: few; v_call: TRBV5-4; d_call: .; cdr3_aa: CASSSENTEAFF; cdr3_nt: TGTGCCAGCAGCTCAGAGAACACTGAAGCTTTCTTT
j_call: TRBJ2-1; clone_size: .; v_call: TRBV19; d_call: .; cdr3_aa: CASSIQGSSYNEQFF; cdr3_nt: TGTGCCAGTAGTATCCAGGGGAGCTCCTACAATGAGCAGTTCTTC
j_call: TRBJ2-3; clone_size: .; v_call: TRBV5-1; d_call: TRBD2; cdr3_aa: CASSLYGGAGGTDTQYF; cdr3_nt: TGCGCCAGCAGCTTATACGGGGGGGCCGGGGGCACAGATACGCAGTATTTT
j_call: TRBJ1-6; clone_size: .; v_call: TRBV25-1; d_call: TRBD1; cdr3_aa: CASSATQTGGNSPLHF; cdr3_nt: TGTGCCAGCAGTGCCACACAGACAGGGGGCAATTCACCCCTCCACTTT
j_call: TRBJ2-3; clone_size: .; v_call: TRBV18; d_call: TRBD2; cdr3_aa: CASSPQAGKTDTQYF; cdr3_nt: TGTGCCAGCTCACCACAAGCGGGGAAGACAGATACGCAGTATTTT